This T cell receptor (beta chain) was sequenced during a study of cytomegalovirus exposure and HLA in healthy donors (TCRdb year 2017). Study-level background: An earlier analysis of several hundred of the donors reported 276 Gb of sequence data and approximately 110 million unique TCR beta sequences from roughly 180 million T cells. About 310 gigabases of sequencing data and 70 million to 100 million unique TCR sequences were included in an early release covering several hundred HLA-typed donors. Of the roughly 410 genotyped donors, roughly 80% were placed in the genetic ancestry cluster associated with self-reported Caucasian donors. The study aimed to test whether signatures of past pathogen exposure could be identified by cataloging public T cell receptors. The study profiled the T cell repertoires of hundreds of subjects by immunosequencing and related them to cytomegalovirus serostatus. Besides the first cohort of 666 subjects, a separate validation cohort made up of around 120 different subjects was used. To predict cytomegalovirus infection status, the study combined high-throughput TCR immunosequencing, statistical association of individual TCRs with disease status, and machine learning. A later analysis re-analyzed previously published TCR beta repertoires from approximately 700 donors and added high-resolution HLA genotyping to study TCR occurrence patterns. Rather than using new phenotypic data, the later analysis identified candidate immune exposures from TCR beta sequences and from how often those sequences occurred across donors. An earlier analysis of 587 of the donors used high-throughput TCR beta sequencing to judge whether each TCR beta V gene segment behaved as functional or pseudogenic. Donor age, sex, ethnicity and CMV serostatus were collected together with the repertoire data. A later genetic analysis used genome-wide SNP genotypes for about three fifths of the roughly 700 donors, treating that subset as a discovery cohort. All discovery cohort repertoires had been generated using a single sequencing platform. Both class I and class II loci were covered by HLA typing, at four-digit resolution. The number of typed donors differed by locus: about 629-630 for A, B, C, DRB1 and DQB1; approximately 520 for DQA1; 606 for DPA1; and 400 to 480 for DPB1. Roughly 5 DR-DQ haplotypes were handled as single units for association and clustering, since linkage in the cohort was strong. Among about 390 genotyped donors of the cohort, an average of about 240,000 unique TCR beta nucleotide sequences were sequenced per donor, around a sixth of them non-productive.

Trimming leaves V shorter by 2 bases and J shorter by 6 bases, with the junction holding 2 bases beyond the gene matches. Taken from the germline V gene, the CDR1 and CDR2 loops are KGHSH and LQKENI. The CDR3 contains 14 residues, cysteine and phenylalanine counted. The entry retains the CDR3 DNA only, 42 bases that are in frame from base 1. Libraries were prepared through the immunoSEQ multiplex PCR assay. The multiplex PCR relied on a mix of 60 forward primers for TCR Vbeta segments and 13 reverse primers for TCR Jbeta segments. The CDR3 region of rearranged TCR beta genes was amplified from genomic DNA with a multiplex PCR assay. The amplified TCR beta libraries were sequenced on the Illumina HiSeq System as 87-base-pair reads. In the source study's methods: A later analysis tallied 70 million to 100 million unique TCR beta chains across the 700 or so repertoires, and approximately 11 million of those chains were shared by two or more donors. A nearest-neighbor algorithm error-corrected the raw reads and collapsed the reads into unique sequences, merging closely related sequences to remove PCR and sequencing errors. To assign V, D and J gene segments, CDR3 sequences were aligned to IMGT reference sequences. For a sequence to be retained, a match of at least six nucleotides to both a V gene segment and a J gene segment was required. A rearrangement counted as productive if the CDR3 had no stop codons and remained in frame with V and J, and every other rearrangement counted as non-productive. Following IMGT convention, CDR3 was defined as the stretch from the second conserved V-encoded cysteine to the conserved J-encoded phenylalanine. In an earlier analysis of approximately 500 of the donors, sequences lacking an unambiguous match to a single V gene segment were excluded. In an earlier analysis of several hundred of the donors, a V segment was called functional when productive rearrangements were above 56.7%, and segregating when the standard deviation between donors exceeded 5%. To diagnose cytomegalovirus status from the catalog of TCR beta chain sequences, a statistical classification framework was built. V and J gene assignment, in a later analysis, came from comparing TCR nucleotide sequences with IMGT/GENE-DB human TR gene sequences. A later analysis assigned CDR3 sequences and most-parsimonious VDJ recombination scenarios with the TCRdist pipeline. In a later analysis, every TCR beta chain was defined by the combination of its CDR3 amino acid sequence and its V-gene family, and reads without a unique V-gene family were dropped. To address suspected cross-contamination and a sequencing artifact, a later analysis removed around 590 highly shared, low-generation-probability nucleotide sequences. In a later analysis, a clonal expansion index for each public chain was calculated from normalized within-repertoire ranks of inferred template counts. A later analysis computed generation probabilities with a VDJ recombination model fitted to out-of-frame rearrangements, and checked the results against IGoR. A later analysis scored TCR-TCR, TCR-HLA and TCR-CMV co-occurrence with hypergeometric tests, applying a repertoire-size bias correction to TCR pairs. False discovery rates were estimated in a later analysis by permuting HLA or CMV assignments 20 times. In a later analysis, co-occurring TCRs were grouped using DBSCAN, with TCRdist sequence similarity added in when clustering inside HLA-allele-positive subsets. Co-occurrence clustering excluded repertoires with fewer than 30,000 or more than 120,000 public chains, plus five with anomalous nucleotide sharing. TCRdb's version of the immuneACCESS table is confined to in-frame rearrangements and falls short of the full clone set. An unresolved V gene accounts for under half of the shortfall where checked; the remainder is of unknown origin. The DNA was the basis for D and trimming; V, J and clone size are from that table. The sample yields around 64,000 clones; 85% to 90% were counted once. The ten largest clones add up to 12% of the sample.

This clone occurred once. Its antigen is still unknown. Base-call qualities are not available, and no considerably larger clone is one nucleotide away. Results and caveats for the whole study, not just this receptor: In an earlier analysis of more than 500 of the donors, most TCR beta V segments appeared in productive rearrangements about 87% or about 30% of the time, broadly matching IMGT annotations. The study listed 164 TCR beta chains as associated with cytomegalovirus. Most TCR sequences were observed very rarely across donors, whereas some public TCRs were present in many individuals. According to a later analysis, parvovirus B19, influenza, CMV and Epstein-Barr virus appeared linked to several top co-occurrence clusters. According to a later genetic analysis, donors in an Asian-associated ancestry cluster had fewer N-insertions in productive TCRs than the approximately 670-donor mean. The classifier was reported to diagnose cytomegalovirus status with high specificity and sensitivity in both the original and validation cohorts. The presence/absence analyses assumed that sequencing depth was roughly uniform across donors, and that assumption may not be true. Strong co-occurrence of HLA alleles, especially DR and DQ, made assigning TCR associations to individual alleles difficult. The only immune exposure information available for the cohort was CMV serostatus. At a false discovery rate of 0.05, a later analysis linked about 16,000 TCR beta sequences to specific HLA alleles. In vitro tests confirmed that a few of the cytomegalovirus-associated TCR beta chains recognize cytomegalovirus antigens. In a later analysis, most CMV-associated TCR beta chains were found to appear HLA-restricted, with HLA associations seemingly driven largely by CMV exposure. A further reported finding was that TCR beta sequences accurately predicted the HLA-A and HLA-B alleles for most subjects in the first cohort. The sequencing pipeline was judged likely to have produced a cluster of highly shared sequence variants as a technical artifact. Because the 87-base-pair reads could not distinguish some IMGT-functional V segments, including TRBV6-2 and TRBV6-3, those segments were excluded. A later analysis found that HLA-associated TCR beta chains were more clonally expanded and had lower generation probabilities than equally common non-associated chains. A later analysis found that TCR association rates varied across HLA loci, with DRB1 alleles showing the most associated TCRs and HLA-C alleles the fewest. A later genetic analysis associated a missense DCLRE1C variant with V-gene and J-gene trimming of TCR beta chains, and an independent cohort replicated the association. Only TCR beta chains were sequenced in this cohort, and the absence of alpha or paired-chain data limited detectable features. Because counts were too low, more than 15 rarely observed V segments, including chromosome 9 orphons, were left out of the earlier analysis of several hundred of the donors. Linkage disequilibrium might explain the correlated functional status among segregating V segments, but an unknown experimental factor could not be excluded. HLA typing was unavailable for some donors at each locus, so association tests used only the typed subset. According to the authors, the approach could potentially be generalized to other disease states and immunological phenotypes.

The cohort comprised several hundred healthy bone marrow donors. All cohort members were sampled while nominally healthy, although unrecorded immune exposures were likely present. The donor was CMV seropositive and belonged to the group of over 250 seropositive cohort members. Every donor gave a peripheral blood sample, and the peripheral blood mononuclear cells from that sample were used for TCR beta sequencing. Genomic DNA was extracted from the blood cell samples with the Qiagen DNeasy Blood Extraction Kit. The V and J segments used are TRBV18 and TRBJ1-4; 8 nucleotides in the junction match TRBD1. Sequences were obtained from PBMCs. This receptor was taken from a woman aged 25-40 years in good health and CMV-seropositive. DNA sequence: TGTGCCAGCTCACCAGACAGGGGATATGAAAAACTGTTTTTT. It is translated as CASSPDRGYEKLFF.